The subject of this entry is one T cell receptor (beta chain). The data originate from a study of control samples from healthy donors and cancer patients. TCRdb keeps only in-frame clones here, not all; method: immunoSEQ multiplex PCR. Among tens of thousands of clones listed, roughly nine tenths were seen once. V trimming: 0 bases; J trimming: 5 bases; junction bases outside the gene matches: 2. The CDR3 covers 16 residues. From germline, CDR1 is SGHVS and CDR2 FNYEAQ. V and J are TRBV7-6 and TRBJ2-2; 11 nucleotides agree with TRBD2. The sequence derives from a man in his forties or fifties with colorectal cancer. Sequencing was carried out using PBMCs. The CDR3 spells CASSLALAGVTGELFF. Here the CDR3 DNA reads TGTGCCAGCAGCTTAGCACTAGCGGGAGTAACCGGGGAGCTGTTTTTT.